This TCR beta chain was documented in a study of blood T cells in healthy people across ages. This clonotype has only a few counts. A second about 7 to 12 cycle PCR used barcoded and J-beta primers. Every sample gave at least 3 million paired-end reads containing CDR3. A single record per CDR3 protein comes from TCRdb applying MiXCR to the 5' RACE reads. The sample shows roughly 730,000 distinct CDR3 sequences, roughly three fifths of them seen only once. Germline loops: CDR1 DFQATT, CDR2 SNEGSKA (reference sequence). The CDR3 covers 11 residues. With V trimmed by 0 bases and J by 11 bases, 2 bases remained unmatched.

Source material: blood. This sequence joins TRBV20-1 and TRBJ2-5, with 8 bases identical to TRBD2. The clonotype was recovered from a man between 35 and 55 years old in good health. CDR3 amino acids: CSARDGREQYF. In DNA form, the CDR3 reads TGCAGTGCTAGAGACGGGAGGGAGCAGTACTTC.